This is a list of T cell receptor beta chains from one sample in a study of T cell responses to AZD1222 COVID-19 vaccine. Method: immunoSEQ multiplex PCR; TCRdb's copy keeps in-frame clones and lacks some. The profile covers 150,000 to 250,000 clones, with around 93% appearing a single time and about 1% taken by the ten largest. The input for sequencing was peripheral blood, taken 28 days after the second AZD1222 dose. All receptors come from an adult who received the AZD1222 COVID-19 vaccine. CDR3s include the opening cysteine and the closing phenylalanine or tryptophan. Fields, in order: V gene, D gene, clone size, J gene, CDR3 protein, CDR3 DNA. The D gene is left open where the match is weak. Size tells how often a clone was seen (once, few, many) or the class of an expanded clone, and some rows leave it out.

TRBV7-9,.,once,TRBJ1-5,CASSWGGFGQPQHF,TGTGCCAGCAGCTGGGGGGGCTTCGGTCAGCCCCAGCATTTT
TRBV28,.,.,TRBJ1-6,CASSLGRDYNSPLHF,TGTGCCAGCAGTTTGGGCAGGGACTATAATTCACCCCTCCACTTT
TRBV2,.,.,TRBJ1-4,CASRRTSTTNEKLFF,TGTGCCAGCAGGCGGACTTCGACAACTAATGAAAAACTGTTTTTT
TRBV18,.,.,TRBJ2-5,CASSPVEETQYF,TGTGCCAGCTCACCGGTCGAGGAGACCCAGTACTTC
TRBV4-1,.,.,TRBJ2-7,CASSRNAGVPPLQYEQYF,TGCGCCAGCAGCCGGAATGCAGGGGTCCCTCCCCTCCAATACGAGCAGTACTTC
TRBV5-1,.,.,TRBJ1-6,CASSLDPGGDSPLHF,TGCGCCAGCAGCTTGGATCCGGGGGGTGATTCACCCCTCCACTTT
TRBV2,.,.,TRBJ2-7,CASSERRDYEQYF,TGTGCCAGCAGTGAGAGGCGGGACTACGAGCAGTACTTC
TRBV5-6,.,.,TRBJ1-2,CASSPPSSGNYGYTF,TGTGCCAGCAGCCCGCCCAGTAGCGGGAACTATGGCTACACCTTC
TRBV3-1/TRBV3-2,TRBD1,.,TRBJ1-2,CASSQGRGGGYTF,TGTGCCAGCAGCCAGGGCAGGGGGGGTGGCTACACCTTC
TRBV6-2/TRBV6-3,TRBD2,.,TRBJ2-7,CASSDPSSGGYYEQYF,TGTGCCAGCAGTGACCCTTCGTCGGGGGGATACTACGAGCAGTACTTC
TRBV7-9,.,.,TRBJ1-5,CASSLAGGGGNQPQHF,TGTGCCAGCAGCTTAGCGGGAGGGGGGGGAAATCAGCCCCAGCATTTT
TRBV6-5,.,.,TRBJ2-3,CASKSRDTQYF,TGTGCCAGCAAAAGCCGAGATACGCAGTATTTT
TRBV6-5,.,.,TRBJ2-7,CASRVRGTYEQYF,TGTGCCAGCAGGGTGAGGGGGACCTACGAGCAGTACTTC
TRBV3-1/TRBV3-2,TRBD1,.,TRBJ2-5,CASSRSLGQGAGETQYF,TGTGCCAGCAGCCGAAGTCTTGGACAGGGGGCAGGGGAGACCCAGTACTTC
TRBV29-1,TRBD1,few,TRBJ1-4,CSGGQAVNEKLFF,TGCAGCGGAGGACAGGCAGTTAATGAAAAACTGTTTTTT
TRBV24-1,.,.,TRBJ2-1,CATSEPLGAWFF,TGTGCCACCAGTGAGCCTTTAGGGGCTTGGTTCTTC
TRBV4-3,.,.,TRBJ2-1,CASSQYSGGYYNEQFF,TGCGCCAGCAGCCAATATTCAGGGGGGTACTACAATGAGCAGTTCTTC
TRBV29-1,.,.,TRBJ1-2,CSVSGYTF,TGCAGCGTTTCCGGCTACACCTTC
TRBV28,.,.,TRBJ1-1,CASSGQPITEAFF,TGTGCCAGCAGTGGACAACCGATCACTGAAGCTTTCTTT
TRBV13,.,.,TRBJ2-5,CASSYTGTSGAAAQYF,TGTGCCAGCAGCTACACCGGGACAAGTGGGGCTGCGGCCCAGTACTTC
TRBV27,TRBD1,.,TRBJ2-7,CASSLIPGQGSYEQYF,TGTGCCAGCAGTTTAATCCCCGGACAGGGGAGCTACGAGCAGTACTTC
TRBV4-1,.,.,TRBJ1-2,CASSHPQTDRLYGYTF,TGCGCCAGCAGCCATCCCCAAACCGACAGACTCTATGGCTACACCTTC
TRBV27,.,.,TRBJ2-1,CASSRDPSYNEQFF,TGTGCCAGCAGTCGAGATCCCTCCTACAATGAGCAGTTCTTC
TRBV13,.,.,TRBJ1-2,CASRDSDGNYGYTF,TGTGCCAGCAGGGACTCGGACGGTAACTATGGCTACACCTTC
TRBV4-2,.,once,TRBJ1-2,CASSQDRRQAQGGYTF,TGTGCCAGCAGCCAAGATCGGAGACAGGCACAGGGTGGCTACACCTTC
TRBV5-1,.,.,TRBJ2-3,CASSLEEGSDTQYF,TGCGCCAGCAGCTTGGAGGAGGGCTCGGATACGCAGTATTTT
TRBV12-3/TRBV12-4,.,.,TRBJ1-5,CASSYRSNQPQHF,TGTGCCAGCAGTTACAGGAGCAATCAGCCCCAGCATTTT
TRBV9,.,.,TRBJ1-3,CASSPGGLLTGNTIYF,TGTGCCAGCAGCCCAGGAGGGCTTTTGACTGGAAACACCATATATTTT
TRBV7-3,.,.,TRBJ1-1,CASSLSTANTEAFF,TGTGCCAGCAGCTTAAGTACGGCGAACACTGAAGCTTTCTTT
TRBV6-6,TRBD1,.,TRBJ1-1,CASSTKTGRITEAFF,TGTGCCAGCAGTACCAAGACAGGGAGGATCACTGAAGCTTTCTTT
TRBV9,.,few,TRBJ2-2,CASSVGSGSGTGELFF,TGTGCCAGCAGCGTAGGCTCAGGGAGCGGCACCGGGGAGCTGTTTTTT
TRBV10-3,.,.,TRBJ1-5,CAISDPRGASGNQPQHF,TGTGCCATCAGTGACCCCCGGGGGGCAAGTGGGAATCAGCCCCAGCATTTT
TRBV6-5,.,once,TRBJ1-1,CASSSPGTEAFF,TGTGCCAGCAGTTCCCCGGGTACTGAAGCTTTCTTT
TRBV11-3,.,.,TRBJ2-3,CASSLGGWRADTQYF,TGTGCCAGCAGCCTCGGGGGATGGCGGGCGGATACGCAGTATTTT
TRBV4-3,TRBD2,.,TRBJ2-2,CASSQDEGLAGVRPGELFF,TGCGCCAGCAGCCAAGATGAAGGACTAGCGGGGGTCCGTCCCGGGGAGCTGTTTTTT
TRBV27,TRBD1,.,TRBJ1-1,CASSLRAGQGAWITEAFF,TGTGCCAGCAGTTTACGTGCGGGACAGGGGGCTTGGATCACTGAAGCTTTCTTT
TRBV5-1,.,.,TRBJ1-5,CASSPDRNQPQHF,TGCGCCAGCAGCCCTGACAGAAATCAGCCCCAGCATTTT
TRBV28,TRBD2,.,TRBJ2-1,CASSKGLAGPQYNEQFF,TGTGCCAGCAGTAAGGGACTAGCGGGTCCACAGTACAATGAGCAGTTCTTC
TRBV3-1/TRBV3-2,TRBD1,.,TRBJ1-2,CASSQEGGRGQEGYTF,TGTGCCAGCAGCCAAGAGGGAGGCAGGGGGCAAGAAGGCTACACCTTC
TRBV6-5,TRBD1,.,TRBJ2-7,CASSPRTGSYEQYF,TGTGCCAGCAGTCCCCGGACAGGCTCCTACGAGCAGTACTTC
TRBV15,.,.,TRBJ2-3,CATIEQGNTDTQYF,TGTGCCACCATTGAACAGGGTAACACAGATACGCAGTATTTT
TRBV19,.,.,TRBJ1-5,CASTLQVNQPQHF,TGTGCCAGTACCCTACAGGTAAATCAGCCCCAGCATTTT
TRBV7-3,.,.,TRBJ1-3,CASSRSHGNTIYF,TGTGCCAGCAGTCGCTCGCACGGAAACACCATATATTTT
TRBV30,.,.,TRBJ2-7,CAWVQGREQYF,TGTGCCTGGGTACAGGGTCGCGAGCAGTACTTC
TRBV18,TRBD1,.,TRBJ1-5,CASSLSMGDRVGQPQHF,TGTGCCAGCTCCCTCTCAATGGGGGACAGGGTCGGTCAGCCCCAGCATTTT
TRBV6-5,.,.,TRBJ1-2,CASRSTGRTGYTF,TGTGCCAGCAGGTCCACAGGGCGGACTGGCTACACCTTC
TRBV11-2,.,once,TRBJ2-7,CASSLEGYEQYF,TGTGCCAGCAGCTTAGAAGGCTACGAGCAGTACTTC
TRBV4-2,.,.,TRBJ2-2,CASSQGQVDGELFF,TGTGCCAGCAGCCAAGGGCAGGTCGACGGGGAGCTGTTTTTT
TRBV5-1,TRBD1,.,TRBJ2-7,CASSSATGGVYEQYF,TGCGCCAGCAGCTCTGCAACAGGGGGAGTCTACGAGCAGTACTTC
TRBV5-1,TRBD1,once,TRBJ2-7,CASSGGQEYEQYF,TGCGCCAGCAGCGGGGGACAGGAGTACGAGCAGTACTTC
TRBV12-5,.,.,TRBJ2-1,CASGMSYLNEQFF,TGTGCTAGTGGGATGAGCTACCTCAATGAGCAGTTCTTC
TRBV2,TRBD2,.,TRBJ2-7,CATSGDSYEQYF,TGTGCCACCAGCGGGGACTCCTACGAGCAGTACTTC
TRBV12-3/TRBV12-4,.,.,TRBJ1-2,CASSLQGNYGYTF,TGTGCCAGCAGTTTACAGGGGAACTATGGCTACACCTTC
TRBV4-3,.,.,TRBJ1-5,CASSHSLEGNQPQHF,TGCGCCAGCAGCCACAGTCTTGAGGGGAATCAGCCCCAGCATTTT
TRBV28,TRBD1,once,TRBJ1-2,CATRDSVNYGYTF,TGTGCCACACGGGACAGCGTTAACTATGGCTACACCTTC